A single sample is the source of the 16 T cell receptor beta chains below, sequenced in a study of T-cell reconstitution after alpha-beta-depleted transplantation in children. TCRbeta library preparation incorporated unique molecular identifiers. MiXCR, applied by TCRdb to the PCR reads, yields one record per CDR3 protein. Among some 200,000 distinct CDR3 sequences, approximately 8.4% were seen once, and the ten largest hold 35%. Specimen: PBMCs, mostly from graft donor cells, collected 360 days after TCRalphabeta/CD19-depleted stem cell transplant. Source of these receptors: a male patient aged 2 to 9 who had a stem cell transplant for acute myeloid leukemia, so the T cells may come from the graft donor.

The gene calls are TRBV5-1 and TRBJ2-7; D uncertain. Trimming took off 0 bases at V and 3 bases at J, with 7 bases between the two ends. Germline V CDR1 and CDR2: SGHRS, YFSETQ. The CDR3 spans 13 residues. This chain's CDR3 is CASSLVGFYEQYF. CDR3 DNA: TGCGCCAGCAGCTTGGTCGGTTTCTACGAGCAGTACTTC.

The chain employs TRBV5-1 and TRBJ2-4; TRBD1 aligns across 7 bases. The CDR3 has 14 amino acids. The ends lost 4 bases at V and 9 bases at J; junction bases unmatched: 10. The germline V gene has CDR1 SGHRS and CDR2 YFSETQ. CDR3 sequence (DNA): TGCGCCAGCAGCCCCGACAGGGTCACGGGCATTCAGTACTTC. Amino acid sequence: CASSPDRVTGIQYF.

A few counts support this clonotype. The genes are TRBV7-3 and TRBJ2-3; 8 positions match TRBD2. Trimming cost V 4 bases and J 6 bases; bases outside gene matches: 12. The CDR3 is made up of 16 amino acids. From germline, CDR1 is SGHTA and CDR2 FQGTGA. The CDR3 protein is CASSSTRLPSGDTQYF. The CDR3 region has the DNA TGTGCCAGCAGCTCAACCCGCTTACCTAGCGGGGATACGCAGTATTTT.

This rearrangement joins TRBV5-1 to TRBJ2-5; 10 positions match TRBD1. V was clipped by 5 bases and J by 5 bases; unmatched bases: 9. CDR1 is SGHRS, CDR2 YFSETQ, per germline. This CDR3 comprises 15 residues. The CDR3 loop reads CASRFSGTGVETQYF. CDR3 in DNA: TGCGCCAGCAGATTCTCCGGGACAGGGGTGGAGACCCAGTACTTC.

This clonotype has just a few counts. This sequence joins TRBV20-1 and TRBJ2-1, with a tentative D call TRBD2 (6 bases). Germline V lookup: CDR1 DFQATT, CDR2 SNEGSKA (reference sequence). The CDR3 has 15 residues. V shed 4 bases and J shed 1 base, with 14 bases lying between them. This CDR3 reads CSATSSVGSYNEQFF. The CDR3 nucleotides read TGCAGTGCTACCTCTAGCGTAGGGTCCTACAATGAGCAGTTCTTC.

The sample holds a few counts of this clonotype. The chain couples TRBV20-1 to TRBJ1-2; 8 bases are a match to TRBD1. The J segment lost 6 bases and the V segment lost 3 bases, leaving 12 bases of the junction unmatched. CDR3 size: 15 residues. The germline V gene has CDR1 DFQATT and CDR2 SNEGSKA (reference sequence). The CDR3 spells CSARVPRQGLNGYTF. The DNA of the CDR3 is TGCAGTGCTAGGGTACCGAGACAGGGGCTGAATGGCTACACCTTC.

J is TRBJ2-5 and V is TRBV20-1; TRBD2 agrees at 11 bases. J was trimmed by 4 bases and V by 2 bases; bases with no gene match: 6. Per germline, CDR1 DFQATT and CDR2 SNEGSKA (reference sequence). The CDR3 loop spans 15 amino acids. The CDR3 sequence is CSARIAGGPGETQYF. Written as DNA, the CDR3 is TGCAGTGCTAGAATAGCGGGAGGGCCAGGAGAGACCCAGTACTTC.

This clonotype was counted only a few times. The rearrangement joins TRBV6-1 to TRBJ1-5; D uncertain. Germline CDR1 and CDR2: MNHNS and SASEGT. V dropped 9 bases and J dropped 2 bases, with 14 bases sitting between them. The CDR3 is 14 amino acids. CDR3: CASSRVFGNQPQHF. The CDR3 DNA is TGTGCCAGTTCACGAGTTTTTGGCAATCAGCCCCAGCATTTT.

This clonotype was counted many times. V and J are TRBV12-3 or TRBV12-4 and TRBJ1-1; 7 bases fit TRBD1. V trimming: 5 bases; J trimming: 6 bases; junction bases outside the gene matches: 9. The CDR3 is 14 residues long. CDR3 sequence reads: CASSQDRSRAEAFF. The CDR3 coding sequence is TGTGCCAGCAGTCAGGACAGGTCTCGTGCTGAAGCTTTCTTT.

The sample holds a few counts of this clonotype. This chain connects TRBV7-9 to TRBJ2-7; 8 bases match TRBD1. The V gene's germline CDR1 is SEHNR and CDR2 FQNEAQ (reference sequence). This CDR3 is 13 amino acids long. V gave up 3 bases and J gave up 7 bases; unmatched junction bases: 5. The DNA of the CDR3 is TGTGCCAGCAGCTTTCAGGGGGCTTTGGAGCAGTACGTC. It translates to CASSFQGALEQYV.

This clonotype was observed many times. This chain connects TRBV29-1 to TRBJ1-1; D remains ambiguous. This CDR3 spans 13 amino acids. Trimming cost V 8 bases and J 8 bases, with 21 bases left between them. Germline V CDR1 and CDR2: SQVTM, ANQGSEA. The CDR3 sequence: CSHSYTGRTEAFF. The CDR3 DNA reads TGCAGCCACTCTTATACCGGACGTACCGAAGCTTTCTTT.

This clonotype was counted ten times or more. The rearrangement links TRBV7-8 to TRBJ2-2, with 7 bases fitting TRBD1. The ends lost 4 bases at V and 1 base at J; junction bases unmatched: 3. The CDR3 is 15 amino acids. CDR1 and CDR2 from the germline V gene are SGHVS and FQNEAQ. The CDR3 reads CASSSTGWNTGELFF. Here the CDR3 DNA reads TGTGCCAGCAGCTCGACAGGGTGGAACACCGGGGAGCTGTTTTTT.

This clonotype was seen a handful of times. This rearrangement joins TRBV12-3 or TRBV12-4 to TRBJ2-3, with D possibly being TRBD1 (5 bases). The V end lost 6 bases, the J end lost 4 bases, and 14 bases lay between the germline ends. The CDR3 is 14 residues long. CDR3 amino acids: CASSYQGEADTQYF. The CDR3 nucleotides are TGTGCCAGCAGCTACCAGGGTGAGGCAGATACGCAGTATTTT.

V gene TRBV28 combines with J gene TRBJ1-4; TRBD1 agrees at 7 bases. V trimming: 6 bases; J trimming: 6 bases; junction bases outside the gene matches: 10. Germline CDR1 reads MDHEN; CDR2 reads SYDVKM. The CDR3 is made up of 15 amino acids. The CDR3 spells CASSADREADEKLFF. CDR3 nucleotide sequence: TGTGCCAGCAGCGCCGACAGGGAAGCGGATGAAAAACTGTTTTTT.

The chain combines TRBV28 with TRBJ2-6; 9 bases fit TRBD1. Trimming removed 1 base from V and 2 bases from J; junction bases left unmatched: 6. CDR1 and CDR2 from the germline V gene are MDHEN and SYDVKM. The CDR3 consists of 18 residues. The DNA of the CDR3 is TGTGCCAGCAGTTTATTCACAGGGGGCTGGGCTGGGGCCAACGTCCTGACTTTC. Amino acid sequence: CASSLFTGGWAGANVLTF. Complete variable domain (other parts from reference TRBV28 and TRBJ2-6): DVKVTQSSRYLVKRTGEKVFLECVQDMDHENMFWYRQDPGLGLRLIYFSYDVKMKEKGDIPEGYSVSREKKERFSLILESASTNQTSMYLCASSLFTGGWAGANVLTFGAGSRLTVL.

As concerns this clonotype: A much larger clone is a single base away; this may be a read error. This chain joins TRBV4-2 and TRBJ2-5; D is perhaps TRBD1 (6 bases). V was clipped by 4 bases and J by 7 bases, with 13 bases between them. The CDR3 loop spans 13 amino acids. Germline lookup yields CDR1 LGHNA and CDR2 YNFKEQ. The CDR3 nucleotides read TGTGCCAGCAGCCGGGGGCCCGGAGTGACCCAGTACTTC. This sequence encodes CASSRGPGVTQYF.